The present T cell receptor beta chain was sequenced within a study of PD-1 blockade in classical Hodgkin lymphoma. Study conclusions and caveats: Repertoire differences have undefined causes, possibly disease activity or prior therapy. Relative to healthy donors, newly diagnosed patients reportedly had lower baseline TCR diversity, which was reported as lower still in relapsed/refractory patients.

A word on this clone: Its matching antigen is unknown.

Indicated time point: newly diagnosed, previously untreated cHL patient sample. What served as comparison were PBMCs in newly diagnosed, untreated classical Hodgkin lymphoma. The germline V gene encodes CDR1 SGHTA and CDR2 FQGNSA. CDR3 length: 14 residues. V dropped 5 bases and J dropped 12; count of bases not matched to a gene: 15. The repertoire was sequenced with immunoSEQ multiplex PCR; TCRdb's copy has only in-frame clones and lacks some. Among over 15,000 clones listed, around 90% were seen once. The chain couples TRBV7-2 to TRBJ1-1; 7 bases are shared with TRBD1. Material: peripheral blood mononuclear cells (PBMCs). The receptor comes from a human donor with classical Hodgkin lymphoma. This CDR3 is CASSTPEATGDPFF. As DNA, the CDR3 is TGTGCCAGCAGCACTCCAGAGGCCACAGGGGACCCTTTCTTT.